This T cell receptor (beta chain) was profiled in a study of PD-L1 blockade in urothelial cancer. Study at large: The year 2014 saw patients start atezolizumab, 1,200 mg intravenously every 3 weeks. Anywhere from 0 to 3 prior chemotherapy regimens had been received by patients.

Described time point: pretreatment peripheral blood. Here immunoSEQ multiplex PCR was the method, and the copy in TCRdb shows in-frame clones only, minus some. Among 85,000 to 95,000 clones listed, more than 70% were seen once. Germline CDR1 and CDR2: PRHDT and FYEKMQ (reference sequence). This CDR3 contains 21 residues. Germline trimming cut 2 bases from V and 3 bases from J; bases unmatched to any gene: 16. The sequences come from PBMCs, collected around atezolizumab (anti-PD-L1) treatment. The source of this sequence is a woman older than 75 with urothelial cancer. V usage is TRBV13 and J usage is TRBJ2-3; 14 positions match TRBD2. This CDR3 reads CASSLLGGTSGSTFTTDTQYF. In DNA form, the CDR3 reads TGTGCCAGCAGCTTACTGGGAGGGACTAGCGGGAGTACATTCACAACAGATACGCAGTATTTT. The whole variable domain, filled in from reference TRBV13 and TRBJ2-3, reads AAGVIQSPRHLIKEKRETATLKCYPIPRHDTVYWYQQGPGQDPQFLISFYEKMQSDKGSIPDRFSAQQFSDYHSELNMSSLELGDSALYFCASSLLGGTSGSTFTTDTQYFGPGTRLTVL.